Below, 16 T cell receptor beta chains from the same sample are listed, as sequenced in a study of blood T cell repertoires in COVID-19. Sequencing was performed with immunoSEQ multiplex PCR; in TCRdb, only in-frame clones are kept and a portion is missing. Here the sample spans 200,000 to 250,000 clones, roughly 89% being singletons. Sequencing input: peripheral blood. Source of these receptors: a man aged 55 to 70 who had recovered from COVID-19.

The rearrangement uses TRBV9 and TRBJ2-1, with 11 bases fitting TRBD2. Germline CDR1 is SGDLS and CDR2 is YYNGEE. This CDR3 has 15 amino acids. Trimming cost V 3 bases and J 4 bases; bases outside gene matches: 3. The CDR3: CASSATSGAYNEQFF. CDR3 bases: TGTGCCAGCAGCGCGACTAGCGGGGCGTACAATGAGCAGTTCTTC.

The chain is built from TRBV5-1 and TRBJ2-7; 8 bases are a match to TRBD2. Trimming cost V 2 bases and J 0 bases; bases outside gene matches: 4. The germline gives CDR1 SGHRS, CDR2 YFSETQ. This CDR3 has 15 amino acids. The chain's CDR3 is CASSFGRGVSYEQYF. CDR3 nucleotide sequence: TGCGCCAGCAGCTTCGGGCGGGGGGTCTCCTACGAGCAGTACTTC.

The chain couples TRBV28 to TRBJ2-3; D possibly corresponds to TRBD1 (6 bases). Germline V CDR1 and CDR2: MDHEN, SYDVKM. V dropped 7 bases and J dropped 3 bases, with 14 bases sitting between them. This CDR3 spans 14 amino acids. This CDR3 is CASTLRGFTDTQYF. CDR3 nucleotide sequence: TGTGCCAGCACGCTCAGGGGTTTTACAGATACGCAGTATTTT. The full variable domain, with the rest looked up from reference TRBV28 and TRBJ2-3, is DVKVTQSSRYLVKRTGEKVFLECVQDMDHENMFWYRQDPGLGLRLIYFSYDVKMKEKGDIPEGYSVSREKKERFSLILESASTNQTSMYLCASTLRGFTDTQYFGPGTRLTVL.

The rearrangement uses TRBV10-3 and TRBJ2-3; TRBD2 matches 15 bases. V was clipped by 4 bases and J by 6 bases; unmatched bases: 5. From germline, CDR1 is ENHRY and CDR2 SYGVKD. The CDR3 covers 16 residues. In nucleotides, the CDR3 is TGTGCCATCAGTGGGACTAGCGGGAGGGTGGGGGATACGCAGTATTTT. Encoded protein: CAISGTSGRVGDTQYF.

CDR3 sequence (DNA): TGTGCCAGCAGTTACTCCGGGAGGGTGGCCAAAAACATTCAGTACTTC. As protein: CASSYSGRVAKNIQYF. The chain carries TRBV6-5 and TRBJ2-4; 8 bases agree with TRBD2. Unmatched junction bases numbered 2, after V lost 0 bases and J lost 1 base. Germline lookup yields CDR1 MNHEY and CDR2 SVGAGI. The CDR3 totals 16 residues.

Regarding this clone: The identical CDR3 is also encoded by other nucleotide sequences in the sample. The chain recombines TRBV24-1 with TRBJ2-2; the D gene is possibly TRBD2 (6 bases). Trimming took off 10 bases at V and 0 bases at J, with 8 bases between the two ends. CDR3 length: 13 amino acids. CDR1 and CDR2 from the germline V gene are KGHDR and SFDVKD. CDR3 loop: CATSGANTGELFF. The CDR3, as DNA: TGTGCCACTAGCGGAGCGAACACCGGGGAGCTGTTTTTT.

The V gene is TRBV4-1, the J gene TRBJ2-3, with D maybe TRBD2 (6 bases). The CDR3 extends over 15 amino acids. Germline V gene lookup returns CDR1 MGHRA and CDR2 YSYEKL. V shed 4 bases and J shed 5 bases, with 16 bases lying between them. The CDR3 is CASSLTTRWEDTQYF. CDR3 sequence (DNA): TGCGCCAGCAGCCTTACGACTAGATGGGAAGATACGCAGTATTTT.

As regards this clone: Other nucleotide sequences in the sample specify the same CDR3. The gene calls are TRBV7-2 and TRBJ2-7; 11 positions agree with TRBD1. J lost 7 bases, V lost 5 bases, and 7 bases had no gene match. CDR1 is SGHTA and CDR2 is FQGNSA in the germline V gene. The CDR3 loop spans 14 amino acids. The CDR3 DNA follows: TGTGCCAGCAGCCCCGGACAGGGGGCGAGGGAGCAGTACTTC. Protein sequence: CASSPGQGAREQYF.

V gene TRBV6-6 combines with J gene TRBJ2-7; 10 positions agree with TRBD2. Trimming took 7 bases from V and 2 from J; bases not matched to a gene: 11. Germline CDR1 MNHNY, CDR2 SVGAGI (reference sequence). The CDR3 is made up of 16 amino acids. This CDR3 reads CASTSSGTSVPYEQYF. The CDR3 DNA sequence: TGTGCCAGCACCTCATCCGGGACTAGCGTTCCCTACGAGCAGTACTTC.

The CDR3 DNA reads as TGTGCCAGCAGTGCGACTTGGACCGGACAGAATCAGCCCCAGCATTTT. Translated, it gives CASSATWTGQNQPQHF. The chain uses TRBV6-1 and TRBJ1-5, with D perhaps TRBD1 (6 bases). Trimming pared 4 bases from V and 4 bases from J, leaving 17 bases between. CDR3 length: 16 residues. Germline loops: CDR1 MNHNS, CDR2 SASEGT.

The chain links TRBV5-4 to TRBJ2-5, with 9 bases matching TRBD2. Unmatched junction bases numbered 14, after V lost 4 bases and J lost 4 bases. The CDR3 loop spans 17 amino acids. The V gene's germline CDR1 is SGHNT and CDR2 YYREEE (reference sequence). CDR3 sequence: CASSPGGGRGGPETQYF. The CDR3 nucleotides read TGTGCCAGCAGCCCCGGCGGGGGGCGGGGGGGCCCAGAGACCCAGTACTTC.

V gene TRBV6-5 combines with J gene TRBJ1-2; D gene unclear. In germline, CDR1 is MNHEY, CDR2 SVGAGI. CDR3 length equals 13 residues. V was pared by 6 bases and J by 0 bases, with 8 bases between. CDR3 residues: CASSSVANYGYTF. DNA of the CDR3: TGTGCCAGCAGCAGCGTAGCTAACTATGGCTACACCTTC.

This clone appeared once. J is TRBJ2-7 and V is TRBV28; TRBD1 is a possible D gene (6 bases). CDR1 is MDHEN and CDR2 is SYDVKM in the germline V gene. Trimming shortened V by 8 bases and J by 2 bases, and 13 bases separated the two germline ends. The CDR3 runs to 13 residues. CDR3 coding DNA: TGTGCCAGCTCTACAGGGTCTCCCTACGAGCAGTACTTC. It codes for CASSTGSPYEQYF. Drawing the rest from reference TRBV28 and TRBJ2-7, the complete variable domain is DVKVTQSSRYLVKRTGEKVFLECVQDMDHENMFWYRQDPGLGLRLIYFSYDVKMKEKGDIPEGYSVSREKKERFSLILESASTNQTSMYLCASSTGSPYEQYFGPGTRLTVT.

The CDR3 region is CASTGQGAGNYGYTF. In nucleotides, the CDR3 is TGTGCCAGCACGGGACAGGGGGCGGGAAACTATGGCTACACCTTC. The chain links TRBV6-5 to TRBJ1-2, with 12 bases fitting TRBD1. Germline assignment: CDR1 MNHEY and CDR2 SVGAGI. CDR3 length: 15 residues. Trimming at V came to 7 bases and at J to 2 bases, leaving 5 bases not matched to a gene.

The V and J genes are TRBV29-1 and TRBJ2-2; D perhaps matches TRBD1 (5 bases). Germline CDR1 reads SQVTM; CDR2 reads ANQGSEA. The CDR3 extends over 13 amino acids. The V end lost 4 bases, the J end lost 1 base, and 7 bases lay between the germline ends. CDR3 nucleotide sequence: TGCAGCGTTGCACAGGTGAACACCGGGGAGCTGTTTTTT. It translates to CSVAQVNTGELFF.

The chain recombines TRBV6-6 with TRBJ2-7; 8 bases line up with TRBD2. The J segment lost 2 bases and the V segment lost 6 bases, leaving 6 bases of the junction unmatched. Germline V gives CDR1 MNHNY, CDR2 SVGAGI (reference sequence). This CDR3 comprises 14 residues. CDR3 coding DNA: TGTGCCAGCAGACCGGGAGGGCGGACCTACGAGCAGTACTTC. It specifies CASRPGGRTYEQYF.